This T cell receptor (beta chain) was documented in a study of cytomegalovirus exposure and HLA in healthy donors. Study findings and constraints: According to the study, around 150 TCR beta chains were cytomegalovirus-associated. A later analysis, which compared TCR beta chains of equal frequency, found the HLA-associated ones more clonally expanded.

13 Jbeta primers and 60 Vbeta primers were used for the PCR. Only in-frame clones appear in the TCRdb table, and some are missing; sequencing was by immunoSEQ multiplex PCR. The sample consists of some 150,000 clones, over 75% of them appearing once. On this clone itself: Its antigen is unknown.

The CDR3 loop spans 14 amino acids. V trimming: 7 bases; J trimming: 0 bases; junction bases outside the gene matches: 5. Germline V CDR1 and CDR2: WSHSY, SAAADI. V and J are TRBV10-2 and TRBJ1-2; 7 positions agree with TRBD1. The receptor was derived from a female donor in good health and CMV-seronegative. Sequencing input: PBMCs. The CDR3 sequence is CASTPTGSNYGYTF. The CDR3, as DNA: TGCGCCAGCACCCCGACAGGGTCTAACTATGGCTACACCTTC.